The source of this T cell receptor (beta chain) is a study of T-cell memory formation after mild COVID-19. Study-wide points: Pre-infection memory held some responding clones, suggesting pre-existing cross-reactive T cells responded.

The CDR3 is 15 residues long. Trimming took 1 base from V and 2 from J, leaving 10 bases between them. Regarding this clonotype: Its antigen remains unknown.

A single record per CDR3 protein comes from TCRdb applying MiXCR to the 5' RACE reads. The sample shows more than 150,000 distinct CDR3 sequences, 15% to 20% of them seen only once. This clonotype was obtained from a man in his late teens or twenties who had mild COVID-19 (a few samples of this study predate the infection). Cell type and time point are not known. V and J are TRBV12-3 or TRBV12-4 and TRBJ2-3; D is unclear. Sequenced sample: PBMCs or a T cell subset sorted from them (not recorded which). The CDR3 nucleotides are TGTGCCAGCAGTTTAGAGGCAGCTACCACAGATACGCAGTATTTT. This gives the protein CASSLEAATTDTQYF.